This T cell receptor beta chain was found in a study of T cells in Graves' hyperthyroidism and ophthalmopathy. Across the whole study: At the time of initial diagnosis and before any treatment, peripheral blood was collected.

Trimming took 8 bases from V and 0 from J; bases not matched to a gene: 6. Germline loops: CDR1 SQVTM, CDR2 ANQGSEA. This CDR3 has 15 amino acids. Study-level points and caveats: Separating ophthalmopathy from stable hyperthyroidism was achieved by a 13 V-J model.

Exclusion of a patient resulted from uncontrolled infection, other autoimmune disease, pregnancy or lactation. Fresh peripheral blood, approximately 9.1 ml, was the source of the PBMCs. This clonotype appeared many times. As yet, its antigen is unknown. RNA transcripts were the template for amplifying TCR beta CDR3 regions. An initial round of RT-PCR targeting the TCR CDR3 relied on the HTBI primer set. TCRdb redid the calling of the multiplex PCR reads with MiXCR, one entry per CDR3 protein. This sample has approximately 600,000 distinct CDR3 sequences, with approximately 14% found just once. The chain carries TRBV29-1 and TRBJ2-6; 8 bases are shared with TRBD1. This TCR came from a middle-aged woman with Graves' ophthalmopathy. What was sequenced was blood. CDR3 DNA sequence: TGCAGCACCACAGGGGGGTCCTCTGGGGCCAACGTCCTGACTTTC. Translation: CSTTGGSSGANVLTF.